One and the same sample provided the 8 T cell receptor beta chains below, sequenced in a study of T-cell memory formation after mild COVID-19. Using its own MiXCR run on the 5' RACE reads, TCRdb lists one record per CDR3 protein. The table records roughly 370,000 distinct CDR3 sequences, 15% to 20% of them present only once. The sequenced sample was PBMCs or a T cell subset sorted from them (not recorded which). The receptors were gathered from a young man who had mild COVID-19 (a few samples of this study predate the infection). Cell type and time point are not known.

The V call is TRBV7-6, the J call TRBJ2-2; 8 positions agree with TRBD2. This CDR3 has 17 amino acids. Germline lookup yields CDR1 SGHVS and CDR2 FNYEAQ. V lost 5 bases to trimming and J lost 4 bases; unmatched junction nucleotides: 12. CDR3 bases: TGTGCCAGCAGCCAGGAACCGGGACTAGAGGTCACCGGGGAGCTGTTTTTT. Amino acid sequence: CASSQEPGLEVTGELFF.

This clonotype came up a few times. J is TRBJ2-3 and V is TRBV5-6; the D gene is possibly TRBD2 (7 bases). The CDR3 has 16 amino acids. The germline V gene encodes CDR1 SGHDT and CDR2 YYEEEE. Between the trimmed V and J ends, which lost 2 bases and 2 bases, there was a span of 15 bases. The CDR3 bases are TGTGCCAGCAGCTTCGGTGGGGGGGCACCCACAGATACGCAGTATTTT. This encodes CASSFGGGAPTDTQYF.

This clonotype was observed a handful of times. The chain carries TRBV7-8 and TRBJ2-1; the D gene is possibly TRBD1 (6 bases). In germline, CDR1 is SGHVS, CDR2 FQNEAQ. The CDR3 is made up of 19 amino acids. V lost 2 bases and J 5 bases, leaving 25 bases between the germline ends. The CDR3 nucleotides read TGTGCCAGCAGCTTACGTACCATCTCCCCCGGGACACCGAACAATGAGCAGTTCTTC. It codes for CASSLRTISPGTPNNEQFF.

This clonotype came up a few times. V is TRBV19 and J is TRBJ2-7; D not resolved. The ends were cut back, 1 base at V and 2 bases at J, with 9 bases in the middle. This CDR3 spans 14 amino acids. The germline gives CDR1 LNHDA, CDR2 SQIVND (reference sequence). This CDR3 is CASSIAESPYEQYF. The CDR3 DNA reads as TGTGCCAGTAGTATAGCAGAATCCCCCTACGAGCAGTACTTC.

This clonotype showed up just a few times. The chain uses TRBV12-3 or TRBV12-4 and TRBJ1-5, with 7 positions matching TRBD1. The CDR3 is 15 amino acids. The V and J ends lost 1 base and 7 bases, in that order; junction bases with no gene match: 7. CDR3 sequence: CASSLEGGQMQPQHF. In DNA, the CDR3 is TGTGCCAGCAGTTTAGAGGGGGGACAGATGCAGCCCCAGCATTTT.

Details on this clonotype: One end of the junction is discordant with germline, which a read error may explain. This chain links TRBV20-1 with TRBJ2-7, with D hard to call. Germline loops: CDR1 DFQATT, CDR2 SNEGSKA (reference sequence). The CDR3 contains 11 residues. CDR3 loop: CSARVLHEQYF. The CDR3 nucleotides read TGCAGTGCCAGAGTGCTGCACGAGCAGTACTTC.

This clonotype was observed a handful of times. The CDR3 region is CASSEDRLAWTYEQYF. CDR3 nucleotide sequence: TGTGCCAGCAGTGAAGATAGACTAGCGTGGACCTACGAGCAGTACTTC. V is TRBV2 and J is TRBJ2-7; 8 positions agree with TRBD2. The trim removed 1 base at V and 2 bases at J, leaving 7 bases unmatched. This CDR3 contains 16 residues. In germline, CDR1 is SNHLY, CDR2 FYNNEI.

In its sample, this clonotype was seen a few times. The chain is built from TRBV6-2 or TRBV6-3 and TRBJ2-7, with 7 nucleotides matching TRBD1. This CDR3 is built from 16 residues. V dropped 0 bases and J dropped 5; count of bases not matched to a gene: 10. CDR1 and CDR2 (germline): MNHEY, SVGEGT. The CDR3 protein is CASSYSGSQGSHEQYV. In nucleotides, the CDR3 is TGTGCCAGCAGTTACTCCGGCTCACAGGGGAGCCACGAGCAGTACGTC.